This T cell receptor beta chain originates from a study of human T cells and chemical hapten exposure. Germline values: CDR1 MDHEN, CDR2 SYDVKM. V lost 6 bases and J 4 bases, leaving 4 bases between the germline ends. The CDR3 is 11 amino acids. This clonotype appeared many times. Time point of the sample: pre-sensitization, week 0. Treatment described: therapeutic diphenylcyclopropenone sensitization with weekly scalp DPC. Total RNA extraction was carried out from unfractionated whole blood. TCRdb processed the RACE reads anew with MiXCR; each CDR3 protein has one entry. The sample has tens of thousands of distinct CDR3 sequences; 9.5% to 10% are singletons.

V is TRBV28 and J is TRBJ1-5, with unresolved D. The receptor was isolated from a woman aged 25 to 39 with alopecia areata. Some clones in this sample may be carry-over from other donors' samples. Here the sequenced sample was whole blood, taken in connection with sensitization to the hapten diphenylcyclopropenone (DPC). CDR3 DNA sequence: TGTGCCAGCAGCCTTAATCAGCCCCAGCATTTT. Protein product: CASSLNQPQHF.